Presented here are 19 T cell receptor beta chains from one specimen sequenced in a study of T cells in Graves' hyperthyroidism and ophthalmopathy (dated by TCRdb to the late 2010s). To prepare the library, multiplex PCR was applied. The sequencing machine was an Illumina HiSeq 2000. The TCR beta CDR3 regions were amplified from RNA transcripts. For the first round of RT-PCR on the TCR CDR3, the HTBI primer set was used together with the Qiagen OneStep RT-PCR kit. TCRdb took the public reads, trimmed them with fastp at Q25, ran MiXCR for clone calling and kept in-frame beta chains. Entries are consolidated by CDR3 protein sequence, retaining the most common genes and DNA. This sample holds fewer than 400,000 distinct CDR3 sequences; about an eighth were observed only once. Under 30% of the sample is taken by the ten largest. The material sequenced was blood. All receptors come from a man aged 45-60 years with Graves' ophthalmopathy.

There are a few counts of this clonotype. This chain connects TRBV19 to TRBJ2-7, with D possibly matching TRBD1 (5 bases). In germline, CDR1 is LNHDA, CDR2 SQIVND (reference sequence). The CDR3 loop spans 14 amino acids. V lost 5 bases to trimming and J lost 0 bases, with 11 bases between them. CDR3 loop: CASSGPQASYEQYF. The CDR3 DNA is TGTGCCAGTAGTGGACCACAGGCCTCCTACGAGCAGTACTTC.

This clonotype showed up many times. The chain links TRBV2 to TRBJ2-3; 8 nucleotides line up with TRBD2. Germline V CDR1 and CDR2: SNHLY, FYNNEI. The CDR3 is 15 amino acids. CDR3 coding DNA: TGTGCTACGGGAGGGCCGTCCGTTAGCACAGATACGCAGTATTTT. As protein: CATGGPSVSTDTQYF.

In its sample, this clonotype was seen many times. J is TRBJ2-1 and V is TRBV2, with D uncertain. Per the germline V gene, CDR1 is SNHLY and CDR2 is FYNNEI. The CDR3 consists of 14 residues. Trimming stripped 4 bases from V and 7 bases from J, with 14 bases between. CDR3 loop: CASSVYERSNEQFF. The DNA for the CDR3 is TGTGCCAGCAGTGTATACGAGAGGTCAAATGAGCAGTTCTTC.

This clonotype was found many times. The V gene is TRBV11-3, the J gene TRBJ1-1; no clear D gene. The CDR3 consists of 12 residues. Germline values: CDR1 SGHNT, CDR2 YENEEA. Trimming pared 3 bases from V and 6 bases from J, leaving 8 bases between. CDR3 region: CASSFDRPEAFF. Written as DNA, the CDR3 is TGTGCCAGCAGCTTCGATCGGCCTGAAGCTTTCTTT. Combining the CDR3 with reference TRBV11-3 and TRBJ1-1 gives the whole variable domain EAGVVQSPRYKIIEKKQPVAFWCNPISGHNTLYWYLQNLGQGPELLIRYENEEAVDDSQLPKDRFSAERLKGVDSTLKIQPAELGDSAVYLCASSFDRPEAFFGQGTRLTVV.

This sequence joins TRBV4-1 and TRBJ1-5; 8 bases map to TRBD1. CDR3 length: 16 amino acids. Per germline, CDR1 MGHRA and CDR2 YSYEKL. With V trimmed by 0 bases and J by 3 bases, 4 bases remained unmatched. The CDR3 DNA follows: TGCGCCAGCAGCCAAGATCGCAGGGGGCCCAATCAGCCCCAGCATTTT. It is translated as CASSQDRRGPNQPQHF.

The sample holds many counts of this clonotype. The chain is built from TRBV5-1 and TRBJ2-5; 11 bases are a match to TRBD2. Germline CDR1 reads SGHRS; CDR2 reads YFSETQ. The V segment lost 3 bases and the J segment 2 bases; nucleotides outside the gene matches: 6. This CDR3 is 16 amino acids long. CDR3: CASSYSGLAAQETQYF. The CDR3 DNA reads TGCGCCAGCAGCTACTCGGGACTAGCGGCACAAGAGACCCAGTACTTC.

The rearrangement links TRBV20-1 to TRBJ2-2, with TRBD1 identical over 7 bases. The CDR3 runs to 15 residues. From germline, CDR1 is DFQATT and CDR2 SNEGSKA (reference sequence). V trimming: 2 bases; J trimming: 5 bases; junction bases outside the gene matches: 8. The CDR3: CSARSTGLGTGELFF. The DNA of the CDR3 is TGCAGTGCTAGATCGACAGGGTTAGGAACCGGGGAGCTGTTTTTT.

This clonotype occurred many times. The rearrangement links TRBV7-9 to TRBJ2-7, with D possibly being TRBD2 (6 bases). The CDR3 has 16 amino acids. CDR1 SEHNR and CDR2 FQNEAQ come from the germline V gene (reference sequence). V was shortened by 0 bases and J by 3 bases, with 15 bases between the two germline ends. The CDR3 DNA reads as TGTGCCAGCAGCTTAGCGCTACGGGAGCGTCTCTACGAGCAGTACTTC. Its protein product is CASSLALRERLYEQYF.

In this sample, this clonotype turned up a few times. The chain joins TRBV20-1 to TRBJ2-7; unclear D gene. Between the trimmed V and J ends, which lost 6 bases and 3 bases, there was a span of 15 bases. The germline CDR1 and CDR2 sequences are DFQATT and SNEGSKA (reference sequence). The CDR3 totals 13 residues. CDR3 protein: CSAVSPGFYEQYF. The CDR3 DNA is TGCAGTGCCGTTAGTCCCGGGTTCTACGAGCAGTACTTC.

This clonotype was detected many times. The chain links TRBV5-6 to TRBJ1-5; D might be TRBD1 (5 bases). Germline-derived CDR1 and CDR2 are SGHDT and YYEEEE. This CDR3 comprises 15 residues. Trimming removed 4 bases at V and 3 bases at J, with 14 bases between. For the CDR3, the DNA is TGTGCCAGCAGCCCGGGTGGGACCTCCAATCAGCCCCAGCATTTT. Translation gives CASSPGGTSNQPQHF.

This clonotype occurred a few times. V is TRBV6-6 and J is TRBJ2-1; 7 bases are shared with TRBD2. CDR3 length equals 15 residues. The V segment lost 2 bases and the J segment 2 bases; nucleotides outside the gene matches: 3. Germline CDR1 reads MNHNY; CDR2 reads SVGAGI (reference sequence). The CDR3 region is CASSYKRGAYNEQFF. The DNA of the CDR3 is TGTGCCAGCAGTTACAAACGGGGGGCCTACAATGAGCAGTTCTTC.

Only a few counts were recorded for this clonotype. V is TRBV10-2 and J is TRBJ2-1, with TRBD2 identical over 10 bases. CDR1 and CDR2 (germline): WSHSY, SAAADI. The CDR3 is 17 amino acids. The trim removed 4 bases at V and 2 bases at J, leaving 8 bases unmatched. The CDR3 DNA reads as TGCGCCAGCAGTGGGGCTAGCGGGAGTACTACCTACAATGAGCAGTTCTTC. As protein: CASSGASGSTTYNEQFF.

This clonotype has a count of ten or more. The chain carries TRBV29-1 and TRBJ2-5; D might be TRBD1 or TRBD2, each matching 5 bases. The V gene lost 3 bases and the J gene lost 4 bases, with 18 bases spanning the gap. The CDR3 runs to 15 residues. CDR1 is SQVTM, CDR2 ANQGSEA, per germline. The CDR3 spells CSVEGLGTSPETQYF. DNA of the CDR3: TGCAGCGTTGAGGGGTTAGGGACCTCCCCAGAGACCCAGTACTTC. Looking up the rest from reference TRBV29-1 and TRBJ2-5 gives the full variable domain: SAVISQKPSRDICQRGTSLTIQCQVDSQVTMMFWYRQQPGQSLTLIATANQGSEATYESGFVIDKFPISRPNLTFSTLTVSNMSPEDSSIYLCSVEGLGTSPETQYFGPGTRLLVL.

This clonotype has just a few counts. The genes are TRBV12-5 and TRBJ2-1; 13 bases line up with TRBD2. CDR3 length equals 18 residues. From germline, CDR1 is LGHNT and CDR2 FRNRAP. Trimming took 0 bases from V and 4 from J; bases not matched to a gene: 6. The CDR3 bases are TGTGCTAGTGGTTTGGTACGGGGACTAGCGGGAACTTACAATGAGCAGTTCTTC. As protein: CASGLVRGLAGTYNEQFF.

This clonotype has more than one count but fewer than ten. V and J are TRBV19 and TRBJ1-1; D gene uncertain. There are 14 residues in the CDR3. The germline gives CDR1 LNHDA, CDR2 SQIVND (reference sequence). Trimming removed 6 bases from V and 1 base from J, with 12 bases in between. CDR3 sequence reads: CASSPTGWNTEAFF. DNA of the CDR3: TGTGCCAGTAGCCCAACCGGCTGGAACACTGAAGCTTTCTTT.

For the CDR3, the DNA is TGTGCCAGCAGACTTACTTCGCAGGGTCACGGTGAGCAGTTCTTC. Protein: CASRLTSQGHGEQFF. V usage is TRBV5-6 and J usage is TRBJ2-1; D might be TRBD1 (5 bases). CDR3 length: 15 residues. CDR1 and CDR2 (germline): SGHDT, YYEEEE. The V gene lost 5 bases and the J gene lost 9 bases, with 21 bases spanning the gap.

The table lists this clonotype with a few counts. The V and J genes are TRBV7-9 and TRBJ1-1; D possibly corresponds to TRBD1 (5 bases). With 4 bases removed from V and 1 base from J, the gap between germline ends came to 22 bases. CDR1 SEHNR and CDR2 FQNEAQ come from the germline V gene (reference sequence). CDR3 length: 18 amino acids. The CDR3 nucleotides are TGTGCCAGCAGCTCAAAATGGGGAAGGGGAGTTACGAACACTGAAGCTTTCTTT. Translating gives CASSSKWGRGVTNTEAFF.

This chain links TRBV10-3 with TRBJ2-2, with 7 nucleotides matching TRBD2. Germline V gene lookup returns CDR1 ENHRY and CDR2 SYGVKD. The CDR3 contains 14 residues. CDR3 sequence (DNA): TGTGCTACTAGCCGGGGGGAGGACACCGGGGAGCTGTTTTTT. Protein: CATSRGEDTGELFF.

This clonotype has more than one count but fewer than ten. The chain uses TRBV20-1 and TRBJ2-1; 13 bases map to TRBD2. CDR1 and CDR2 (germline): DFQATT, SNEGSKA (reference sequence). This CDR3 spans 15 amino acids. The V gene end was trimmed by 8 bases and the J gene end by 12 bases; junction bases not matched to a gene: 16. CDR3 in DNA: TGCAGTACTTCCCCCGGGACTAGCGGGAATTTGGTGCAGTTCTTC. This encodes CSTSPGTSGNLVQFF.